This is a list of T cell receptor beta chains from one sample in a study of T cells in Graves' hyperthyroidism and ophthalmopathy. TCRdb processed the multiplex PCR reads anew with MiXCR; each CDR3 protein has one entry. Of a few hundred thousand distinct CDR3 sequences in the sample, roughly 14% are singletons; the top ten hold roughly 25%. Sequenced sample: blood. These receptors were taken from a young woman with Graves' hyperthyroidism that later progressed to Graves' ophthalmopathy. Each CDR3 is given with its conserved first and last residue. A D gene is named only where the DNA matches it firmly. Some rows mark clone size as missing; the rest say once, few, many or name a class of expanded clone.

cdr3_aa: CASTDNRRGNNEQYF
cdr3_nt: TGTGCCAGCACTGATAACCGGCGGGGAAACAACGAGCAGTACTTC
v_call: TRBV28
clone_size: many
j_call: TRBJ2-7
d_call: -

cdr3_aa: CATTRVERGSPLHF
cdr3_nt: TGTGCCACCACCCGAGTGGAGCGAGGGTCACCCCTCCACTTT
v_call: TRBV15
clone_size: -
j_call: TRBJ1-6
d_call: -

cdr3_aa: CASSPRGGTGRNTEAFF
cdr3_nt: TGTGCCAGCTCACCCAGGGGGGGGACAGGTAGGAACACTGAAGCTTTCTTT
v_call: TRBV18
clone_size: few
j_call: TRBJ1-1
d_call: TRBD1

cdr3_aa: CASSPSWEQFF
cdr3_nt: TGTGCCAGCAGCCCAAGTTGGGAGCAGTTCTTC
v_call: TRBV28
clone_size: many
j_call: TRBJ2-1
d_call: -

cdr3_aa: CASSSNSGNAAETQYF
cdr3_nt: TGTGCCAGCAGCTCAAATAGCGGGAACGCCGCGGAGACCCAGTACTTC
v_call: TRBV7-8
clone_size: many
j_call: TRBJ2-5
d_call: TRBD2

cdr3_aa: CASNGDRGYNAQFF
cdr3_nt: TGTGCCAGCAACGGGGACAGGGGCTACAATGCGCAGTTCTTC
v_call: TRBV28
clone_size: many
j_call: TRBJ2-1
d_call: TRBD1

cdr3_aa: CASSAGGAPYEQYF
cdr3_nt: TGTGCCAGCAGTGCGGGAGGAGCGCCCTACGAGCAGTACTTC
v_call: TRBV12-3/TRBV12-4
clone_size: -
j_call: TRBJ2-7
d_call: TRBD2

cdr3_aa: CASSQDIQYNEQFF
cdr3_nt: TGCGCCAGCAGCCAAGATATTCAGTACAATGAGCAGTTCTTC
v_call: TRBV4-1
clone_size: many
j_call: TRBJ2-1
d_call: -

cdr3_aa: CASSHPGPNSPLHF
cdr3_nt: TGCGCCAGCAGCCATCCGGGCCCAAATTCACCCCTCCACTTT
v_call: TRBV5-1
clone_size: few
j_call: TRBJ1-6
d_call: -

cdr3_aa: CSAALGYNEQFF
cdr3_nt: TGCAGTGCTGCACTGGGGTACAATGAGCAGTTCTTC
v_call: TRBV20-1
clone_size: many
j_call: TRBJ2-1
d_call: -

cdr3_aa: CASSYAGSGANVLTF
cdr3_nt: TGTGCCAGCAGTTATGCAGGGTCCGGGGCCAACGTCCTGACTTTC
v_call: TRBV6-2/TRBV6-3
clone_size: many
j_call: TRBJ2-6
d_call: -

cdr3_aa: CASSLGGGQGYTF
cdr3_nt: TGTGCCAGCAGTTTGGGGGGAGGTCAAGGCTACACCTTC
v_call: TRBV28
clone_size: many
j_call: TRBJ1-2
d_call: -

cdr3_aa: CASRGDSGMREPQHF
cdr3_nt: TGTGCCAGCAGGGGGGACAGCGGGATGAGAGAGCCCCAGCATTTT
v_call: TRBV28
clone_size: many
j_call: TRBJ1-5
d_call: TRBD1

cdr3_aa: CTSSPRDRGYEQYF
cdr3_nt: TGCACCAGCAGCCCCCGGGACAGGGGCTACGAGCAGTACTTC
v_call: TRBV5-1
clone_size: -
j_call: TRBJ2-7
d_call: TRBD1

cdr3_aa: CASRSGSKAKNIQYF
cdr3_nt: TGTGCCAGCCGAAGCGGGAGTAAAGCCAAAAACATTCAGTACTTC
v_call: TRBV6-1
clone_size: few
j_call: TRBJ2-4
d_call: TRBD2

cdr3_aa: CASSISGGKLIGELFF
cdr3_nt: TGTGCCAGCAGCATTAGCGGGGGAAAACTCATCGGGGAGCTGTTTTTT
v_call: TRBV7-9
clone_size: -
j_call: TRBJ2-2
d_call: TRBD2

cdr3_aa: CSASRAAISYGEQYF
cdr3_nt: TGCAGTGCTAGTAGGGCGGCTATTAGTTACGGCGAGCAGTACTTC
v_call: TRBV20-1
clone_size: many
j_call: TRBJ2-7
d_call: -

cdr3_aa: CSVAYRLAGEHEQFF
cdr3_nt: TGCAGCGTTGCATATAGGCTAGCGGGAGAGCATGAGCAGTTCTTC
v_call: TRBV29-1
clone_size: few
j_call: TRBJ2-1
d_call: TRBD2

cdr3_aa: CASSVGLAGVDEQYF
cdr3_nt: TGCGCCAGCAGCGTGGGACTAGCGGGAGTTGACGAGCAGTACTTC
v_call: TRBV5-1
clone_size: few
j_call: TRBJ2-7
d_call: TRBD2

cdr3_aa: CASSPSGGRATNEKLFF
cdr3_nt: TGTGCCAGCTCACCGTCGGGGGGAAGAGCAACTAATGAAAAACTGTTTTTT
v_call: TRBV18
clone_size: many
j_call: TRBJ1-4
d_call: -

cdr3_aa: CASRTLDGVFTTGELFF
cdr3_nt: TGTGCCAGCAGGACCTTAGACGGAGTATTCACCACCGGGGAGCTGTTTTTT
v_call: TRBV27
clone_size: few
j_call: TRBJ2-2
d_call: -

cdr3_aa: CASSLRGTGGSLGGYTF
cdr3_nt: TGTGCCAGCAGTTTAAGGGGGACAGGGGGCTCCCTAGGTGGCTACACCTTC
v_call: TRBV27
clone_size: -
j_call: TRBJ1-2
d_call: TRBD1

cdr3_aa: CSAILAVMGASGYTF
cdr3_nt: TGCAGTGCCATACTAGCGGTGATGGGGGCTAGTGGCTACACCTTC
v_call: TRBV20-1
clone_size: few
j_call: TRBJ1-2
d_call: -

cdr3_aa: CASSEEGPGGTYEQYF
cdr3_nt: TGTGCCAGCAGTGAAGAGGGACCGGGGGGGACCTACGAGCAGTACTTC
v_call: TRBV2
clone_size: many
j_call: TRBJ2-7
d_call: TRBD2

cdr3_aa: CASSLYLSGEVSYEQYF
cdr3_nt: TGTGCCAGCAGCTTATATTTGTCTGGAGAAGTATCCTACGAGCAGTACTTC
v_call: TRBV11-2
clone_size: many
j_call: TRBJ2-7
d_call: -

cdr3_aa: CARNTGGDEQFF
cdr3_nt: TGTGCCCGAAATACAGGGGGAGATGAGCAGTTCTTC
v_call: TRBV30
clone_size: many
j_call: TRBJ2-1
d_call: TRBD1

cdr3_aa: CAISDATDTQYF
cdr3_nt: TGTGCCATCAGTGATGCCACAGATACGCAGTATTTT
v_call: TRBV10-3
clone_size: -
j_call: TRBJ2-3
d_call: -

cdr3_aa: CASSLGTSNSPLHF
cdr3_nt: TGTGCCAGCAGCTTGGGGACATCAAATTCACCCCTCCACTTT
v_call: TRBV7-2
clone_size: -
j_call: TRBJ1-6
d_call: -

cdr3_aa: CASSLGTIEKLFF
cdr3_nt: TGTGCCAGCAGCTTGGGGACTATTGAAAAACTGTTTTTT
v_call: TRBV5-5
clone_size: -
j_call: TRBJ1-4
d_call: -

cdr3_aa: CASSPRGSGPKNTEAFF
cdr3_nt: TGTGCCAGCAGCCCACGGGGGTCCGGGCCTAAGAACACTGAAGCTTTCTTT
v_call: TRBV6-2/TRBV6-3
clone_size: few
j_call: TRBJ1-1
d_call: -

cdr3_aa: CASSSGGRPQHF
cdr3_nt: TGTGCCAGCAGTTCCGGGGGAAGGCCCCAGCATTTT
v_call: TRBV28
clone_size: few
j_call: TRBJ1-5
d_call: -

cdr3_aa: CASSTLASYNEQFF
cdr3_nt: TGTGCCAGTAGTACACTAGCTTCCTACAATGAGCAGTTCTTC
v_call: TRBV19
clone_size: -
j_call: TRBJ2-1
d_call: -

cdr3_aa: CASSPAARTDTQYF
cdr3_nt: TGTGCCAGCAGCCCAGCGGCCCGCACAGATACGCAGTATTTT
v_call: TRBV3-1
clone_size: many
j_call: TRBJ2-3
d_call: -

cdr3_aa: CASSPPIRGRANEQFF
cdr3_nt: TGTGCCAGCAGTCCCCCTATCCGGGGCAGGGCGAATGAGCAGTTCTTC
v_call: TRBV28
clone_size: many
j_call: TRBJ2-1
d_call: -

cdr3_aa: CASSSSGGAYEKLFF
cdr3_nt: TGTGCCAGCAGCTCCTCAGGGGGCGCGTATGAAAAACTGTTTTTT
v_call: TRBV7-8
clone_size: many
j_call: TRBJ1-4
d_call: TRBD1

cdr3_aa: CASSQDAPLSTDRLIYQPQHF
cdr3_nt: TGCGCCAGCAGCCAAGATGCCCCTTTGTCGACGGACAGACTGATTTATCAGCCCCAGCATTTT
v_call: TRBV4-1
clone_size: -
j_call: TRBJ1-5
d_call: -

cdr3_aa: CASSSGSSGTSTDTQYF
cdr3_nt: TGTGCCAGCAGTTCCGGTAGTAGCGGCACTAGCACAGATACGCAGTATTTT
v_call: TRBV12-3/TRBV12-4
clone_size: many
j_call: TRBJ2-3
d_call: -

cdr3_aa: CASSKHTSGSSYEQYF
cdr3_nt: TGTGCCAGCAGTAAACACACTAGCGGGAGCTCCTACGAGCAGTACTTC
v_call: TRBV12-3/TRBV12-4
clone_size: many
j_call: TRBJ2-7
d_call: TRBD2

cdr3_aa: CASSRWDIATNEKLFF
cdr3_nt: TGTGCCAGCAGCAGATGGGACATCGCAACTAATGAAAAACTGTTTTTT
v_call: TRBV6-1
clone_size: many
j_call: TRBJ1-4
d_call: -

cdr3_aa: CASSILGQGGLSNEQFF
cdr3_nt: TGTGCCAGTAGTATCCTAGGGCAGGGGGGTTTAAGCAATGAGCAGTTCTTC
v_call: TRBV19
clone_size: -
j_call: TRBJ2-1
d_call: -

cdr3_aa: CSASRTSGRSETQYF
cdr3_nt: TGCAGTGCTTCCCGGACTAGCGGGAGATCGGAGACCCAGTACTTC
v_call: TRBV20-1
clone_size: few
j_call: TRBJ2-5
d_call: TRBD2

cdr3_aa: CASSTLTGGQEIQYF
cdr3_nt: TGTGCCAGCAGCACCTTGACAGGGGGCCAAGAGATCCAGTACTTC
v_call: TRBV28
clone_size: many
j_call: TRBJ2-5
d_call: TRBD1

cdr3_aa: CASTETGELFF
cdr3_nt: TGTGCCAGCACGGAGACCGGGGAGCTGTTTTTT
v_call: TRBV28
clone_size: many
j_call: TRBJ2-2
d_call: -

cdr3_aa: CASSLDLNYEQYF
cdr3_nt: TGTGCCAGCAGTTTAGACCTCAACTACGAGCAGTACTTC
v_call: TRBV28
clone_size: -
j_call: TRBJ2-7
d_call: -

cdr3_aa: CASSQVRDRGVVNEQFF
cdr3_nt: TGCGCCAGCAGCCAAGTAAGAGACAGGGGGGTAGTTAATGAGCAGTTCTTC
v_call: TRBV4-3
clone_size: -
j_call: TRBJ2-1
d_call: TRBD1

cdr3_aa: CATSGSTLDSQYF
cdr3_nt: TGTGCCACCAGCGGATCAACATTGGACTCGCAGTATTTT
v_call: TRBV15
clone_size: -
j_call: TRBJ2-3
d_call: -

cdr3_aa: CSARGLAGQETQYF
cdr3_nt: TGCAGTGCCCGGGGACTAGCGGGCCAAGAGACCCAGTACTTC
v_call: TRBV20-1
clone_size: many
j_call: TRBJ2-5
d_call: TRBD2

cdr3_aa: CSARGDFSYGYTF
cdr3_nt: TGCAGTGCTAGAGGGGACTTTAGCTATGGCTACACCTTC
v_call: TRBV20-1
clone_size: -
j_call: TRBJ1-2
d_call: -

cdr3_aa: CSASQLAGFNEQFF
cdr3_nt: TGCAGTGCTAGTCAACTAGCGGGATTCAATGAGCAGTTCTTC
v_call: TRBV20-1
clone_size: many
j_call: TRBJ2-1
d_call: TRBD2

cdr3_aa: CASSPTTSTETQYF
cdr3_nt: TGTGCCAGCAGCCCCACTACCTCGACAGAGACCCAGTACTTC
v_call: TRBV7-3
clone_size: many
j_call: TRBJ2-5
d_call: -

cdr3_aa: CASGTLESSYEQYF
cdr3_nt: TGTGCCAGTGGGACCCTGGAGAGCTCCTACGAGCAGTACTTC
v_call: TRBV2
clone_size: many
j_call: TRBJ2-7
d_call: -